The 16 T cell receptor beta chains presented below share a single source sample, sequenced in a study of OX40 agonist ivuxolimab in advanced cancers. The protocol was immunoSEQ multiplex PCR, while the TCRdb copy is restricted to in-frame clones and leaves out a portion. The repertoire has about 70,000 clones, about 90% of them found once; the top ten carry 2.5% to 3%. Sequenced here: CD4+ or CD8+ T cells sorted from blood, sampled in a trial of the OX40 agonist ivuxolimab. The receptors were sampled from an adult with an advanced solid tumor such as melanoma, head and neck, liver or kidney cancer.

CDR3 loop: CASTRGDSYNSPLHF. CDR3 sequence (DNA): TGTGCCAGTACCAGGGGGGACTCCTATAATTCACCCCTCCACTTT. The rearrangement uses TRBV19 and TRBJ1-6, with 7 positions matching TRBD1. The CDR3 consists of 15 residues. V lost 7 bases to trimming and J lost 0 bases; unmatched junction nucleotides: 3. Germline CDR1 is LNHDA and CDR2 is SQIVND (reference sequence).

The chain links TRBV14 to TRBJ2-3; 12 nucleotides agree with TRBD2. The ends lost 5 bases at V and 2 bases at J; junction bases unmatched: 8. Germline V CDR1 and CDR2: SGHDN, FVKESK. CDR3 size: 17 residues. The CDR3 region is CASSSLGLAGSTDTQYF. The CDR3 coding sequence is TGTGCCAGCAGCTCCTTAGGACTAGCGGGATCCACAGATACGCAGTATTTT.

V and J are TRBV9 and TRBJ2-3, with D possibly TRBD2 on 7 matching bases. Trimming shortened V by 0 bases and J by 5 bases, and 16 bases separated the two germline ends. Per the germline V gene, CDR1 is SGDLS and CDR2 is YYNGEE. The CDR3 covers 16 residues. CDR3 in amino acids: CASSVGTRGGGDTQYF. The CDR3 DNA reads as TGTGCCAGCAGCGTAGGGACTAGGGGGGGTGGAGATACGCAGTATTTT.

The chain joins TRBV19 to TRBJ1-1; D uncertain. The germline V gene has CDR1 LNHDA and CDR2 SQIVND (reference sequence). CDR3 length: 13 amino acids. The germline V and J ends were trimmed by 4 bases and 8 bases, with 14 bases remaining between them. The CDR3 region is CASSTERVGEAFF. CDR3 coding DNA: TGTGCCAGTAGTACCGAACGAGTGGGGGAAGCTTTCTTT.

This clone was seen just once. The rearrangement links TRBV6-6 to TRBJ2-3, with TRBD2 as a possible D gene (6 bases). V lost 4 bases to trimming and J lost 5 bases, with 7 bases between them. Germline V gives CDR1 MNHNY, CDR2 SVGAGI (reference sequence). CDR3 length: 12 amino acids. The DNA for the CDR3 is TGTGCCAGCAGTTCCGGGGGAGATACGCAGTATTTT. This translates into CASSSGGDTQYF.

This chain connects TRBV7-9 to TRBJ2-2, with 10 bases that match TRBD1. This CDR3 is 14 amino acids long. Trimming cost V 5 bases and J 5 bases; bases outside gene matches: 2. Germline V lookup: CDR1 SEHNR, CDR2 FQNEAQ (reference sequence). DNA for the CDR3: TGTGCCAGCAGCAGGGACAGGGGAACCGGGGAGCTGTTTTTT. Translating gives CASSRDRGTGELFF.

The chain joins TRBV7-8 to TRBJ1-1; D gene ambiguous. The CDR3 spans 13 residues. V was cut by 6 bases and J by 5 bases, with 13 bases left in between. CDR1 is SGHVS and CDR2 is FQNEAQ in the germline V gene. The CDR3 DNA follows: TGTGCCAGCAGACGCGAACCGGGGACTGAAGCTTTCTTT. Protein product: CASRREPGTEAFF.

The genes are TRBV10-3 and TRBJ2-5; weak D call: TRBD1 (5 bases). Trimming left V 2 bases short and J 2 bases short, with 9 bases between. Germline V gene lookup returns CDR1 ENHRY and CDR2 SYGVKD. CDR3 length: 14 residues. CDR3 residues: CAISETTVQETQYF. The CDR3 region has the DNA TGTGCCATCAGTGAGACGACAGTGCAAGAGACCCAGTACTTC.

J is TRBJ1-5 and V is TRBV9, with D possibly TRBD1 on 5 matching bases. The germline gives CDR1 SGDLS, CDR2 YYNGEE. The CDR3 is 15 amino acids. Deletions cut 2 bases from V and 3 bases from J, with 12 bases between. CDR3 in amino acids: CASSVGGSNNQPQHF. CDR3 DNA sequence: TGTGCCAGCAGCGTCGGGGGGAGTAACAATCAGCCCCAGCATTTT.

This clone has a handful of counts. The chain links TRBV19 to TRBJ2-4, with TRBD1 matching over 9 bases. The CDR3 runs 16 residues. The V segment lost 5 bases and the J segment 0 bases; nucleotides outside the gene matches: 5. In germline, CDR1 is LNHDA, CDR2 SQIVND (reference sequence). CDR3 in amino acids: CASSPRTGEAKNIQYF. The CDR3 DNA is TGTGCCAGTAGTCCACGGACAGGGGAAGCCAAAAACATTCAGTACTTC.

The rearrangement joins TRBV5-1 to TRBJ2-5; a possible D gene is TRBD1 (6 bases). Matching the DNA end better, TRBJ2-7 makes the J call doubtful. This CDR3 is 14 amino acids long. Germline V gene data show CDR1 as SGHRS and CDR2 as YFSETQ. Here the CDR3 reads CASSRDTDSYEQYF. The CDR3 nucleotides are TGCGCCAGCAGCCGGGACACGGACTCCTACGAGCAGTACTTC.

The table lists this clone with a few counts. V gene TRBV10-2 combines with J gene TRBJ2-1, with D unresolved. Trimming pared 3 bases from V and 10 bases from J, leaving 13 bases between. The CDR3 consists of 13 residues. Germline lookup yields CDR1 WSHSY and CDR2 SAAADI. CDR3 protein: CASSDPGLGEQFF. The CDR3, as DNA: TGCGCCAGCAGTGACCCGGGTCTGGGGGAGCAGTTCTTC.

On this clone: This CDR3 is also generated by other DNA sequences in the sample. The rearrangement joins TRBV5-1 to TRBJ1-1; tentative D call: TRBD1 (6 bases). The V gene lost 0 bases and the J gene lost 2 bases, with 14 bases spanning the gap. CDR1 and CDR2 from the germline V gene are SGHRS and YFSETQ. The CDR3 has 16 residues. CDR3 sequence reads: CASSLVGQGTNTEAFF. The DNA for the CDR3 is TGCGCCAGCAGCTTGGTAGGTCAGGGGACTAACACTGAAGCTTTCTTT.

V is TRBV18 and J is TRBJ2-3; 7 bases agree with TRBD2. This CDR3 comprises 16 residues. J gave up 2 bases and V 0 bases, and 5 bases lay outside the gene matches. Germline V gives CDR1 KGHSH, CDR2 LQKENI. The CDR3 DNA reads TGTGCCAGCTCACCACCGCGAGCGGGAATCACAGATACGCAGTATTTT. Amino acid sequence: CASSPPRAGITDTQYF.

This clone was picked up one time. V and J are TRBV10-3 and TRBJ1-1; D possibly corresponds to TRBD1 (5 bases). Germline CDR1 is ENHRY and CDR2 is SYGVKD. CDR3 length: 13 amino acids. V lost 6 bases and J lost 3, with 11 bases in between. CDR3 in DNA: TGTGCCATCAGGGGGCGCGGAGACACTGAAGCTTTCTTT. This codes for CAIRGRGDTEAFF.

The chain uses TRBV5-1 and TRBJ2-2; TRBD2 matches at 9 bases. Germline V gene data show CDR1 as SGHRS and CDR2 as YFSETQ. There are 16 residues in the CDR3. J gave up 0 bases and V 2 bases, and 2 bases lay outside the gene matches. CDR3 residues: CASSFLAGPNTGELFF. CDR3 DNA sequence: TGCGCCAGCAGCTTTCTAGCGGGGCCGAACACCGGGGAGCTGTTTTTT.